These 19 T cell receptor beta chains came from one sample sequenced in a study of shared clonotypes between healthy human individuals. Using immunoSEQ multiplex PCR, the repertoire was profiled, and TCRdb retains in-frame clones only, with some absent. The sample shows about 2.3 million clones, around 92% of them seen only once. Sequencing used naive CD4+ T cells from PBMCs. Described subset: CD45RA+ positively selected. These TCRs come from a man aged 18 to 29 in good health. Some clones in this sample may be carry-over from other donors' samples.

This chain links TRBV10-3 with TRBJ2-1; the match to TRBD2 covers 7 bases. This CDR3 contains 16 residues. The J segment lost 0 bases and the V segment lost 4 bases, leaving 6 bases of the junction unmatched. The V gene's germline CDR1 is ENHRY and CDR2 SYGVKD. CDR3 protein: CAISGTAGDSYNEQFF. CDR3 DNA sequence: TGTGCCATCAGTGGGACGGCGGGGGACTCCTACAATGAGCAGTTCTTC.

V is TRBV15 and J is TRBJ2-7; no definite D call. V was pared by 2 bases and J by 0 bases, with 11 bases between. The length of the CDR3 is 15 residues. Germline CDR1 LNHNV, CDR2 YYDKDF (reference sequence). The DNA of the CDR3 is TGTGCCACCAGCAGAATGGTCGGAAGCTCCTACGAGCAGTACTTC. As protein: CATSRMVGSSYEQYF.

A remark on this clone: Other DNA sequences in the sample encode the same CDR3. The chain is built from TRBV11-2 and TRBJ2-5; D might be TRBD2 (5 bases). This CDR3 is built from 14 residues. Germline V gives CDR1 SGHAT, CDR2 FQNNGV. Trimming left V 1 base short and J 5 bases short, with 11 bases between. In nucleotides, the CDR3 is TGTGCCAGCAGCTTAGGTGGGCGCGGGGAGACCCAGTACTTC. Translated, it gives CASSLGGRGETQYF.

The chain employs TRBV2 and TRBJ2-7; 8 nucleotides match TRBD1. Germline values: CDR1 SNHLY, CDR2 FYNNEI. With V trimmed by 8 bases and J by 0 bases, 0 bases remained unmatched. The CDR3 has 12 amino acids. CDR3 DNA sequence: TGTGCCAGCGGGACAGGCTCCTACGAGCAGTACTTC. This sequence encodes CASGTGSYEQYF.

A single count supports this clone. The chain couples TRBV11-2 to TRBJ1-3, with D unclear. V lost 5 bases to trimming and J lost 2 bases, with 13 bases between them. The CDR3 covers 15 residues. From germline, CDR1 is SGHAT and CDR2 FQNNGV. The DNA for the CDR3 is TGTGCCAGCAGCGCCATAAAGGTCGCTGGAAACACCATATATTTT. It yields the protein CASSAIKVAGNTIYF. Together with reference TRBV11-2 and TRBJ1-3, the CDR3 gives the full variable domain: EAGVAQSPRYKIIEKRQSVAFWCNPISGHATLYWYQQILGQGPKLLIQFQNNGVVDDSQLPKDRFSAERLKGVDSTLKIQPAKLEDSAVYLCASSAIKVAGNTIYFGEGSWLTVV.

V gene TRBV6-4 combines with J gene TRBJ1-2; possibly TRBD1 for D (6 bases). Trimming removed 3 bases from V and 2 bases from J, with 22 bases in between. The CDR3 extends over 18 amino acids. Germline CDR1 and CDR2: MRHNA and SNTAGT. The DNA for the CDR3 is TGTGCCAGCAGTGAAGATCCGGATTACAGGGAGGACAACTATGGCTACACCTTC. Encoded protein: CASSEDPDYREDNYGYTF.

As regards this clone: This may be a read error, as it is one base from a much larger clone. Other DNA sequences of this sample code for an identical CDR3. The CDR3 loop is CASSKETQYF. As DNA, the CDR3 is TGTGCCAGCAGTAAAGAGACCCAGTACTTC. This chain uses TRBV28 with TRBJ2-5; no clear D gene. Germline CDR1 reads MDHEN; CDR2 reads SYDVKM. With 5 bases removed from V and 3 bases from J, the gap between germline ends came to 1 base. This CDR3 is built from 10 residues.

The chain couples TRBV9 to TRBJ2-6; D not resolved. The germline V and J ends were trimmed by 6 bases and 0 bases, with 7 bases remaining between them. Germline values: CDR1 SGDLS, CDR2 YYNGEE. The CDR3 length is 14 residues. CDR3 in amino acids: CASTPDSGANVLTF. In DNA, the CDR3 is TGTGCCAGCACCCCGGACTCTGGGGCCAACGTCCTGACTTTC.

CDR3 loop: CAWSVGGVVDTQYF. CDR3 in DNA: TGTGCCTGGAGTGTAGGAGGTGTTGTAGATACGCAGTATTTT. This rearrangement joins TRBV30 to TRBJ2-3, with a weak D call TRBD2 (5 bases). The CDR3 is 14 residues long. Germline CDR1 GTSNPN, CDR2 SVGIG (reference sequence). V was trimmed by 0 bases and J by 5 bases, leaving 12 bases between them.

The CDR3 DNA reads as TGTGCCAGTACTCTGGGGGGGGCGCATTCCTACGAGCAGTACTTC. Translated: CASTLGGAHSYEQYF. This chain connects TRBV6-1 to TRBJ2-7, with D tentatively TRBD2 (7 bases). V lost 9 bases and J 1 base, leaving 19 bases between the germline ends. Germline assignment: CDR1 MNHNS and CDR2 SASEGT. The CDR3 is 15 amino acids.

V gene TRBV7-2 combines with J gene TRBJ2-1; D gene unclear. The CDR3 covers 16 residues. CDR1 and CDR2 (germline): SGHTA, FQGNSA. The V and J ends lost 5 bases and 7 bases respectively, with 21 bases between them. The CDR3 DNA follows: TGTGCCAGCAGCGTACGAGATTGGACCCAGAGTAATGAGCAGTTCTTC. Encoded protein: CASSVRDWTQSNEQFF.

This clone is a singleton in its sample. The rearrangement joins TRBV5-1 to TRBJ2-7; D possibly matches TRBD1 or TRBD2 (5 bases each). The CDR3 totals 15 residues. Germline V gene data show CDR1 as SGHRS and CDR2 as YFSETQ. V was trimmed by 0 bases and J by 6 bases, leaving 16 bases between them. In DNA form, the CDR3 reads TGCGCCAGCAGCTTGGGAGTCGGGGCGCGTGCCGAGCAGTACTTC. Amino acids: CASSLGVGARAEQYF.

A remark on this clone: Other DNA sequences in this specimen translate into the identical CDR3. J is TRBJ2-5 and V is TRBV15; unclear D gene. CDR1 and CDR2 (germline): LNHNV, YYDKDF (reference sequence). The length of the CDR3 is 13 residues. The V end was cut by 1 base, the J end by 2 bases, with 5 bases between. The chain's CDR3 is CATSRGLQETQYF. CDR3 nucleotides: TGTGCCACCAGCAGAGGACTTCAAGAGACCCAGTACTTC.

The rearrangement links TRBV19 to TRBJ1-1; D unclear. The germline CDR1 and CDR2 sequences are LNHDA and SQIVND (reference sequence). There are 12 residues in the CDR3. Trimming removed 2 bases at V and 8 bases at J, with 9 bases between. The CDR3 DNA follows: TGTGCCAGTAGTATAACGGCACAGGAAGCTTTCTTT. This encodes CASSITAQEAFF. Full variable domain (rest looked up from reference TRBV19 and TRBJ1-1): DGGITQSPKYLFRKEGQNVTLSCEQNLNHDAMYWYRQDPGQGLRLIYYSQIVNDFQKGDIAEGYSVSREKKESFPLTVTSAQKNPTAFYLCASSITAQEAFFGQGTRLTVV.

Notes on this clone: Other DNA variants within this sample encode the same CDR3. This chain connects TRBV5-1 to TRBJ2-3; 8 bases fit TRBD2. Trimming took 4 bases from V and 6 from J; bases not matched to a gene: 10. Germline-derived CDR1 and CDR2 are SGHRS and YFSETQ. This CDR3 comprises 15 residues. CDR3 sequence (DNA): TGCGCCAGCAGCGGAGCCGGGACTAGGGGGGATACGCAGTATTTT. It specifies CASSGAGTRGDTQYF.

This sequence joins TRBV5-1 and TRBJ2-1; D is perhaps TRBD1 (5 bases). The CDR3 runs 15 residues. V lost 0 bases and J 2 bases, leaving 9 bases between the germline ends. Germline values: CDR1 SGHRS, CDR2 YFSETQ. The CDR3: CASSLEGYAYNEQFF. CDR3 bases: TGCGCCAGCAGCTTGGAGGGGTATGCCTACAATGAGCAGTTCTTC. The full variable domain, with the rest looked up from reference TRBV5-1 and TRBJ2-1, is KAGVTQTPRYLIKTRGQQVTLSCSPISGHRSVSWYQQTPGQGLQFLFEYFSETQRNKGNFPGRFSGRQFSNSRSEMNVSTLELGDSALYLCASSLEGYAYNEQFFGPGTRLTVL.

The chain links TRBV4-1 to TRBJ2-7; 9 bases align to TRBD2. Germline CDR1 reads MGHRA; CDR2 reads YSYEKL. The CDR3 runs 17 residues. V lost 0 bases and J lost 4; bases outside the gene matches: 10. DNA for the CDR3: TGCGCCAGCAGCCAAGAATGGGCGGGAGGGCCGGTTTACGAGCAGTACTTC. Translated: CASSQEWAGGPVYEQYF.

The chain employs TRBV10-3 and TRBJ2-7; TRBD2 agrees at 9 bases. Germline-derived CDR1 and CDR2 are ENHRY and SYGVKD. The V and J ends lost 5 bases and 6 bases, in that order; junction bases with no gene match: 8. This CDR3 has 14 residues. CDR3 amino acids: CAISRGAGGGEQYF. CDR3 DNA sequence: TGTGCCATCAGTCGAGGGGCGGGAGGGGGCGAGCAGTACTTC.

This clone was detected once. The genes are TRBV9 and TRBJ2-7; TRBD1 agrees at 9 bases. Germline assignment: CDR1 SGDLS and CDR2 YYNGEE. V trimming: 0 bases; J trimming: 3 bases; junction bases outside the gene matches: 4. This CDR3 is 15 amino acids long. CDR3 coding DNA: TGTGCCAGCAGCGTAGAGGGGACAGGGCTCTACGAGCAGTACTTC. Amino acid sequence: CASSVEGTGLYEQYF.